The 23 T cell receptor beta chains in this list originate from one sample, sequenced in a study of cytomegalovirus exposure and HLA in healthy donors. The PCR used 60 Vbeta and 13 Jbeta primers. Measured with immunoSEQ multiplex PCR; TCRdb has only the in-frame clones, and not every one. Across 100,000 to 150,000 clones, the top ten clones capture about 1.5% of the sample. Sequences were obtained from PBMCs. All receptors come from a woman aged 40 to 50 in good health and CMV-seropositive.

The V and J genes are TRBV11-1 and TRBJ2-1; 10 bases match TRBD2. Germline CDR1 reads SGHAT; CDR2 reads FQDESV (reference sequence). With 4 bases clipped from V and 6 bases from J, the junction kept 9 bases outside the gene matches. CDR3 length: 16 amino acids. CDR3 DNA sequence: TGTGCCAGCAGCTCCGCGGGGCTAGCGGGAGTCAATGAGCAGTTCTTC. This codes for CASSSAGLAGVNEQFF.

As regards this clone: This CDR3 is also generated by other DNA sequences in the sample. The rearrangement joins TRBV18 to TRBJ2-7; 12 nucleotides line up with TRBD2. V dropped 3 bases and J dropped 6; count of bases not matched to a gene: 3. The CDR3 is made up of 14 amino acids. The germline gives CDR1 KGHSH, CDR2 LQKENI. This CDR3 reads CASSPGLAGGEQYF. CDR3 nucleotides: TGTGCCAGCTCACCGGGACTAGCGGGCGGCGAGCAGTACTTC.

CDR3 bases: TGCGCCAGCAGCTTGGCTTCTAGCGGGAGCTACGAGCAGTACTTC. Protein: CASSLASSGSYEQYF. The chain combines TRBV5-1 with TRBJ2-5; 10 positions agree with TRBD2. The J call may be wrong; the DNA end is better matched by TRBJ2-7. The CDR3 consists of 15 residues. CDR1 is SGHRS and CDR2 is YFSETQ in the germline V gene.

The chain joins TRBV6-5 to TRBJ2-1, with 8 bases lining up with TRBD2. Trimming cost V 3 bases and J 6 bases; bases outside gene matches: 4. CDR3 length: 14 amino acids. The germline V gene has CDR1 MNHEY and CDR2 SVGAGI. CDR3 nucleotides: TGTGCCAGCAGTTATCGGCTAGCGGGCAATGAGCAGTTCTTC. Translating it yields CASSYRLAGNEQFF.

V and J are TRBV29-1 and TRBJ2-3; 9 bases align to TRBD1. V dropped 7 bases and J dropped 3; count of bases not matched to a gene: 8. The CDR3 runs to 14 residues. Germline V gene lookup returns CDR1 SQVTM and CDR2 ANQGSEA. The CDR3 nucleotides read TGCAGCGGACGGGACAGGGTTTGGACAGATACGCAGTATTTT. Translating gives CSGRDRVWTDTQYF.

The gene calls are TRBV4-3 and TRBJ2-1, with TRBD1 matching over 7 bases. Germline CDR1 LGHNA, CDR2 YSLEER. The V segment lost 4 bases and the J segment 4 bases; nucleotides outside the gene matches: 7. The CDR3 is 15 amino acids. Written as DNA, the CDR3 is TGCGCCAGCAGCCGCCCGGGACAGAATTACAATGAGCAGTTCTTC. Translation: CASSRPGQNYNEQFF.

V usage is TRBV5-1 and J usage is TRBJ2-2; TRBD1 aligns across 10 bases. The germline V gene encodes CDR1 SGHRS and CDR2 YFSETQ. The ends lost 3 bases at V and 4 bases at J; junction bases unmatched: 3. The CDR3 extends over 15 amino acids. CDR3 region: CASSSWTGGTGELFF. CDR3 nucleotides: TGCGCCAGCAGCTCCTGGACAGGGGGCACCGGGGAGCTGTTTTTT.

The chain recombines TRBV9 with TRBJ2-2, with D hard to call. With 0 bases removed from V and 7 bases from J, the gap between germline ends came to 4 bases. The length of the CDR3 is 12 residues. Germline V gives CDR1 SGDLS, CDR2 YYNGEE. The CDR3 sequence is CASSVAVGELFF. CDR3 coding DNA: TGTGCCAGCAGCGTAGCCGTCGGGGAGCTGTTTTTT. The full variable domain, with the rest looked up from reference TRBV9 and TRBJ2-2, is DSGVTQTPKHLITATGQRVTLRCSPRSGDLSVYWYQQSLDQGLQFLIQYYNGEERAKGNILERFSAQQFPDLHSELNLSSLELGDSALYFCASSVAVGELFFGEGSRLTVL.

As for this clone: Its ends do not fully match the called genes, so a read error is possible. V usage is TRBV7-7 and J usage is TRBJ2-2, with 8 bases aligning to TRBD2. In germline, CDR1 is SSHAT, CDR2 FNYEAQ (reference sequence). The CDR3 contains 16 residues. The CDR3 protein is CASSSKRESTRGELFF. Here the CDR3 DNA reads TGTGCTAGCAGTTCTAAGCGGGAGAGTACGCGCGGGGAGCTGTTTTTT. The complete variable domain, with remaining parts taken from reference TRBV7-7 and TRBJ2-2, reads GAGVSQSPRYKVTKRGQDVTLRCDPISSHATLYWYQQALGQGPEFLTYFNYEAQPDKSGLPSDRFSAERPEGSISTLTIQRTEQRDSAMYRCASSSKRESTRGELFFGEGSRLTVL.

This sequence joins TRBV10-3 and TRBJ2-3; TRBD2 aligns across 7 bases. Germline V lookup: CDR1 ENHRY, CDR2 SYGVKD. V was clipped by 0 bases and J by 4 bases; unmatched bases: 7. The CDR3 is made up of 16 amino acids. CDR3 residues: CAISESGGSGADTQYF. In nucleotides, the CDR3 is TGTGCCATCAGTGAGTCCGGCGGGAGTGGCGCAGATACGCAGTATTTT.

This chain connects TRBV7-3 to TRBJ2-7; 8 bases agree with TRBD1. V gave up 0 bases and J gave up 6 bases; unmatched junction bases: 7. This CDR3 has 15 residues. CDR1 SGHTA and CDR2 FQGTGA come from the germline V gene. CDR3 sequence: CASSLTIDRGSEQYF. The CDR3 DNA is TGTGCCAGCAGCTTAACTATCGACAGGGGAAGCGAGCAGTACTTC.

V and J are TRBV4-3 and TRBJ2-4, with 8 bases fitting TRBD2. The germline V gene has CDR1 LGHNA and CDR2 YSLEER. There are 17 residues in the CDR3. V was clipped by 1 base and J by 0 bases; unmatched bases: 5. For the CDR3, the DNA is TGCGCCAGCAGCCAAGCGGTAGCGGGATCAGCCAAAAACATTCAGTACTTC. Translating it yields CASSQAVAGSAKNIQYF.

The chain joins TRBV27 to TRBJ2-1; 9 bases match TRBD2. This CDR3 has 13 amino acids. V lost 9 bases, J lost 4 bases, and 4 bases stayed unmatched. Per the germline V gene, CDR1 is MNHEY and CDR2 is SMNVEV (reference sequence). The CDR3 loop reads CASSGRNYNEQFF. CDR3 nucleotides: TGTGCCAGTAGCGGGAGAAATTACAATGAGCAGTTCTTC.

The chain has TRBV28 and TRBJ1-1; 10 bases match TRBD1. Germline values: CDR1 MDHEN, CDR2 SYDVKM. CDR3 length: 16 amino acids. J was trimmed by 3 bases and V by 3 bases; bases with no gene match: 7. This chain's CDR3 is CASSFLVGQGYTEAFF. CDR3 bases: TGTGCCAGCAGTTTTCTTGTGGGACAGGGGTACACTGAAGCTTTCTTT.

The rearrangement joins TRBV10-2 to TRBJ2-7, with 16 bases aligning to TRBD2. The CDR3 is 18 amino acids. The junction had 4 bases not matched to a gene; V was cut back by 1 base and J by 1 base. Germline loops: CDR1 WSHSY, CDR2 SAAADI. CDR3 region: CASSEWGTSGRGSYEQYF. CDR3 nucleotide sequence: TGCGCCAGCAGTGAGTGGGGGACTAGCGGGAGGGGTTCCTACGAGCAGTACTTC.

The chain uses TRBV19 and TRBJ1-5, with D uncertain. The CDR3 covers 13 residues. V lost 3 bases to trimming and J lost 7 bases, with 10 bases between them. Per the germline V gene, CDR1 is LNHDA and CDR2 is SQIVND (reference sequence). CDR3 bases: TGTGCCAGTAGTATCCAGGTTCTCCAGCCCCAGCATTTT. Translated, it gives CASSIQVLQPQHF.

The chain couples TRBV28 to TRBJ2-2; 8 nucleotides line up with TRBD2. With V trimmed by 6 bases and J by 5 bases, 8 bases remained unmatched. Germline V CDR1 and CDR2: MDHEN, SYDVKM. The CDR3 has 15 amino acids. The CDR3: CASRRSGTRTGELFF. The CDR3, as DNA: TGTGCCAGCAGAAGGAGCGGGACTAGGACCGGGGAGCTGTTTTTT.

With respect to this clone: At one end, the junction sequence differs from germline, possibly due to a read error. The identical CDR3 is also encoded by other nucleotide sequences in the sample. The chain's CDR3 is CASSPGQLLYEQYF. In DNA form, the CDR3 reads TGCGCCAGCAGTCCGGGACAACTTCTCTACGAGCAGTACTTC. The chain recombines TRBV2 with TRBJ2-7; TRBD1 might be the D (6 bases). CDR1 is SNHLY and CDR2 is FYNNEI in the germline V gene. The CDR3 is 14 residues long.

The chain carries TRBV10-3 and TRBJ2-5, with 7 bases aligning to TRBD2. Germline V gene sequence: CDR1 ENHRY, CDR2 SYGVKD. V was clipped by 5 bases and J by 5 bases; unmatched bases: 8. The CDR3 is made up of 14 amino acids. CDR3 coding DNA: TGTGCCATCAGTTGGGAGGGATTGAAGGAGACCCAGTACTTC. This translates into CAISWEGLKETQYF.

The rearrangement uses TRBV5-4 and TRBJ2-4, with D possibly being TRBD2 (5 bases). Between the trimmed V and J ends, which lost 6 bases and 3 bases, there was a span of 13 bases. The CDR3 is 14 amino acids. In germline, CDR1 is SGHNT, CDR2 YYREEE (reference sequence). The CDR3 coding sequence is TGTGCCAGCAAGGTGTTCGGAGGCAAAAACATTCAGTACTTC. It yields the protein CASKVFGGKNIQYF.

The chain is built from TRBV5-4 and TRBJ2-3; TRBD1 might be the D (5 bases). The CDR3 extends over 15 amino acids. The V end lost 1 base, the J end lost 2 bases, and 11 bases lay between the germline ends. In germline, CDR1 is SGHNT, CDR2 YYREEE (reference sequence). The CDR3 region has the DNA TGTGCCAGCAGCTTGTGGGGCGAATTCACAGATACGCAGTATTTT. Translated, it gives CASSLWGEFTDTQYF.

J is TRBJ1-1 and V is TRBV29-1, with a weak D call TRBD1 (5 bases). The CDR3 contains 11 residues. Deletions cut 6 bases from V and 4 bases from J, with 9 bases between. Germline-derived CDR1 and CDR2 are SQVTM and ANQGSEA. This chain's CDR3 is CSVKGSTEAFF. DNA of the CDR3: TGCAGCGTCAAGGGGTCCACTGAAGCTTTCTTT.

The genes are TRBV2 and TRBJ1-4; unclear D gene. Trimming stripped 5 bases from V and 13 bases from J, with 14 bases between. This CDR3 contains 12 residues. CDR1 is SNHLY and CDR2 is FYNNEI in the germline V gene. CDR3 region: CASSWASGVLFF. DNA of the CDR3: TGTGCCAGCAGTTGGGCCTCCGGGGTACTGTTTTTT.